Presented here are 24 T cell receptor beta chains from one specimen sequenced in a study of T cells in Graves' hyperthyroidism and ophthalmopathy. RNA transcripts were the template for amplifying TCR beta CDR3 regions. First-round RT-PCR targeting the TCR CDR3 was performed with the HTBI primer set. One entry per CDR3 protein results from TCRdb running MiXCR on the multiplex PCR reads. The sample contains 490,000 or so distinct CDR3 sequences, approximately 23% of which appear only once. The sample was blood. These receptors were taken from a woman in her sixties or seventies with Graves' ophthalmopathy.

Written as DNA, the CDR3 is TGTGCCAGTAGTATAGGCGGATCGATGGGAGAGACCCAGTACTTC. It yields the protein CASSIGGSMGETQYF. This sequence joins TRBV19 and TRBJ2-5; D is uncertain. Trimming removed 1 base at V and 4 bases at J, with 13 bases between. Germline assignment: CDR1 LNHDA and CDR2 SQIVND (reference sequence). The CDR3 has 15 residues.

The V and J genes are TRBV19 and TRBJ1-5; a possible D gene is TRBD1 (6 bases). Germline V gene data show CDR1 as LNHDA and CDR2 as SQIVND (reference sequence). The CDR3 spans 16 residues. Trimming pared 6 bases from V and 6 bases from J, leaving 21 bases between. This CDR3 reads CASRTGDNSLSQPQHF. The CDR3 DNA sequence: TGTGCCAGTAGAACTGGGGACAACAGCCTCAGTCAGCCCCAGCATTTT. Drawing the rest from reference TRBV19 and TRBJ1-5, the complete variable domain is DGGITQSPKYLFRKEGQNVTLSCEQNLNHDAMYWYRQDPGQGLRLIYYSQIVNDFQKGDIAEGYSVSREKKESFPLTVTSAQKNPTAFYLCASRTGDNSLSQPQHFGDGTRLSIL.

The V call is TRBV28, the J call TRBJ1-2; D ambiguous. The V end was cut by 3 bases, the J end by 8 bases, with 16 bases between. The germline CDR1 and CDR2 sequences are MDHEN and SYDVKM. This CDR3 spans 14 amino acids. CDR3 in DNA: TGTGCCAGCAGTTTCAATACTTTAGGGATCGGCTACACCTTC. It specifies CASSFNTLGIGYTF.

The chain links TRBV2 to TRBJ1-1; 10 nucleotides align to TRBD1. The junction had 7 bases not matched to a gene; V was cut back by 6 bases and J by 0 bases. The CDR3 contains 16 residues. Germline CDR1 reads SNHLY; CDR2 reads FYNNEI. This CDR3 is CASRRTGGGMNTEAFF. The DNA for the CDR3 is TGTGCCAGCAGGAGGACAGGGGGTGGGATGAACACTGAAGCTTTCTTT. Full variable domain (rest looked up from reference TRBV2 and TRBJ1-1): EPEVTQTPSHQVTQMGQEVILRCVPISNHLYFYWYRQILGQKVEFLVSFYNNEISEKSEIFDDQFSVERPDGSNFTLKIRSTKLEDSAMYFCASRRTGGGMNTEAFFGQGTRLTVV.

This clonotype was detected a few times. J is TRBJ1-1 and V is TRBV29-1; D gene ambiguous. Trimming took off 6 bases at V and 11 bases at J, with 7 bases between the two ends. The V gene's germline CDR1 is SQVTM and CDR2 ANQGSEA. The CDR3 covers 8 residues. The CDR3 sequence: CSVSEAFF. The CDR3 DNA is TGCAGCGTCTCAGAGGCTTTCTTT.

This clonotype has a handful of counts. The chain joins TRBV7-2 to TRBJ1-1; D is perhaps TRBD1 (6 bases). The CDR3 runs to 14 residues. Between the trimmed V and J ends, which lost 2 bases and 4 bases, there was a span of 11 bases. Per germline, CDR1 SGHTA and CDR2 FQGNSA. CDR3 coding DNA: TGTGCCAGCAGCTTAATGGGGGGCGGCACTGAAGCTTTCTTT. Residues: CASSLMGGGTEAFF.

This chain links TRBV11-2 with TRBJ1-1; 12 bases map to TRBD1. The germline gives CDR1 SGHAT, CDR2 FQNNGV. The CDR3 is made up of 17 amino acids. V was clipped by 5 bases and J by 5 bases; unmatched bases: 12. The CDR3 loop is CASSPTGTGGAYTEAFF. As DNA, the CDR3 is TGTGCCAGCAGCCCCACCGGGACAGGGGGCGCGTATACTGAAGCTTTCTTT.

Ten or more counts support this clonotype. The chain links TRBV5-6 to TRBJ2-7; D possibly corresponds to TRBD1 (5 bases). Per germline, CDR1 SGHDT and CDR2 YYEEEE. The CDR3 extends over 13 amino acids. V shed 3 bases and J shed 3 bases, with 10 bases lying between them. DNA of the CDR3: TGTGCCAGCAGCTCGGACACCCACTACGAGCAGTACTTC. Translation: CASSSDTHYEQYF.

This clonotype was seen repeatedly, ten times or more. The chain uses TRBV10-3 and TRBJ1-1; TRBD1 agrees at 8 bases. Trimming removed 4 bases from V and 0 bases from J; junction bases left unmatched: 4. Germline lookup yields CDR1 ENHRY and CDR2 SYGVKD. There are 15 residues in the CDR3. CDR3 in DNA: TGTGCCATCAGTGCCAACAGGGGGGTGAACACTGAAGCTTTCTTT. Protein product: CAISANRGVNTEAFF.

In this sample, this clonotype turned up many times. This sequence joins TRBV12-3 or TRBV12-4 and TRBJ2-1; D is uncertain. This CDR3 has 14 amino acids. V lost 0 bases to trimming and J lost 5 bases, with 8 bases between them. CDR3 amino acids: CASSLASLHNEQFF. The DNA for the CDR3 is TGTGCCAGCAGTTTAGCTTCCCTTCACAATGAGCAGTTCTTC.

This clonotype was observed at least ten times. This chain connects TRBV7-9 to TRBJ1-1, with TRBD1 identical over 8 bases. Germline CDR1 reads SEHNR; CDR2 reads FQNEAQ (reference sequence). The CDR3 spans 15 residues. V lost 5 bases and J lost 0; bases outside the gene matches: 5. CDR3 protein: CASSLRQGMNTEAFF. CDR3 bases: TGTGCCAGCAGCCTTAGACAGGGGATGAACACTGAAGCTTTCTTT.

The DNA of the CDR3 is TGTGCCAGCAGAGAGGGGGCTTCTGGAAACACCATATATTTT. Protein sequence: CASREGASGNTIYF. This chain joins TRBV7-9 and TRBJ1-3; the match to TRBD1 covers 7 bases. V shed 6 bases, J shed 1 base, and the junction held 3 bases outside the gene matches. Germline V gives CDR1 SEHNR, CDR2 FQNEAQ (reference sequence). The CDR3 extends over 14 amino acids.

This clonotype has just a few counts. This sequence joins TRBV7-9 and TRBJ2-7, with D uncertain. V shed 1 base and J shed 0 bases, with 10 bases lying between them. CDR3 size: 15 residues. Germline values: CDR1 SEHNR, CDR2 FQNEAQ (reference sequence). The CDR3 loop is CASSLDGYSSYEQYF. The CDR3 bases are TGTGCCAGCAGCTTAGACGGGTACAGCTCCTACGAGCAGTACTTC.

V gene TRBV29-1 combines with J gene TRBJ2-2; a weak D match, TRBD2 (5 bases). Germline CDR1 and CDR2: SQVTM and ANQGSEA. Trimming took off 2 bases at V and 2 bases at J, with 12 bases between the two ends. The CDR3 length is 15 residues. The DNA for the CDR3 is TGCAGCGTTGAATTGTCTAGCAGCAACACCGGGGAGCTGTTTTTT. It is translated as CSVELSSSNTGELFF.

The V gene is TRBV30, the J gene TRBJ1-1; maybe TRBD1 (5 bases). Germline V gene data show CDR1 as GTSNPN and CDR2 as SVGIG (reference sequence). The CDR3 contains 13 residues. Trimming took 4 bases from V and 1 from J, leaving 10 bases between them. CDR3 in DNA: TGTGCCTGGACAGGGATGAGGAACACTGAAGCTTTCTTT. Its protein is CAWTGMRNTEAFF.

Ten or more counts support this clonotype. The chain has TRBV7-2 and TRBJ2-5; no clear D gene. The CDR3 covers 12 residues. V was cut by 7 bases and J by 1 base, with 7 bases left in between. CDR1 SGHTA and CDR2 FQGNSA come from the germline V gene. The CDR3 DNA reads TGTGCCAGCACCGTAGGCCAAGAGACCCAGTACTTC. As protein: CASTVGQETQYF.

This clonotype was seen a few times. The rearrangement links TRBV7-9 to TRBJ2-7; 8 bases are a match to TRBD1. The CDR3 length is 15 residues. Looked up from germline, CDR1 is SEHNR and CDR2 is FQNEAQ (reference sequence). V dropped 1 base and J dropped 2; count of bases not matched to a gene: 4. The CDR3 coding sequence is TGTGCCAGCAGCTTAGTCGGGACAGGCACCTACGAGCAGTACTTC. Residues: CASSLVGTGTYEQYF.

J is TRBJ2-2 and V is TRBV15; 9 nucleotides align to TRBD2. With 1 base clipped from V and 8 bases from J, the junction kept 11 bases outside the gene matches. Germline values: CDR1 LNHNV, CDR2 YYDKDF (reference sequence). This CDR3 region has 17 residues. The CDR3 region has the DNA TGTGCCACCAGCAGAGGGGCGGGAGGGCCTTCTCGGGGGGAGCTGTTTTTT. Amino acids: CATSRGAGGPSRGELFF.

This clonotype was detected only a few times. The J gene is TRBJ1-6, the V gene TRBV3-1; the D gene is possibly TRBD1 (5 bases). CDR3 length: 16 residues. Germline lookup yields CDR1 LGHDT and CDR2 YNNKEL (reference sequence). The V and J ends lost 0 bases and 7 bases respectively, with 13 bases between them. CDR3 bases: TGTGCCAGCAGCCAAGAACAAGGGGCAAGGAATTCACCCCTCCACTTT. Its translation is CASSQEQGARNSPLHF.

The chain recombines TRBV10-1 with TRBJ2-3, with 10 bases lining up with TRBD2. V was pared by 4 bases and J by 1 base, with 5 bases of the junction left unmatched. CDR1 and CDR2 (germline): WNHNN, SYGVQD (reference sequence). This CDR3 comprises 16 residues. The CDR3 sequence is CASSAASGSGTDTQYF. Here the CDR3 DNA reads TGCGCCAGCAGTGCGGCTAGCGGGAGCGGCACAGATACGCAGTATTTT.

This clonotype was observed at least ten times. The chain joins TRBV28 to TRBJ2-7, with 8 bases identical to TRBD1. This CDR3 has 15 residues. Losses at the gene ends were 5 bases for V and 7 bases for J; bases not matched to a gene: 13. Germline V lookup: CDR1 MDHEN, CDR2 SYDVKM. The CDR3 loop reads CASSRRRGRLEEQYF. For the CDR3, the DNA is TGTGCCAGCAGTCGACGCAGGGGGCGCTTAGAAGAGCAGTACTTC.

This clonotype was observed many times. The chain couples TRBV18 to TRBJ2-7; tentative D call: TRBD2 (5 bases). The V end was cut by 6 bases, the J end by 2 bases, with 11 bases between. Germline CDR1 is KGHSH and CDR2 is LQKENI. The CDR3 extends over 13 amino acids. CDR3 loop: CASSPAGAYEQYF. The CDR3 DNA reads TGTGCCAGCTCCCCAGCCGGGGCCTACGAGCAGTACTTC.

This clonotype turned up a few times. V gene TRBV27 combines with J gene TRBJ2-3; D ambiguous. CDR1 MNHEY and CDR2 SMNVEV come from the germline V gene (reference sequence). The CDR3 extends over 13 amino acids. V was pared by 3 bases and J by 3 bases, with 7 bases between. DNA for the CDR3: TGTGCCAGCAGTTTTTTAACGACAGATACGCAGTATTTT. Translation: CASSFLTTDTQYF.

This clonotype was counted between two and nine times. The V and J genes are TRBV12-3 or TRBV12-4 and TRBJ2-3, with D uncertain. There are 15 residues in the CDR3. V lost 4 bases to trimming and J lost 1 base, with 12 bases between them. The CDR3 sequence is CASSYGGSGTDTQYF. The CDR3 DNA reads TGTGCCAGCAGTTACGGCGGATCAGGCACAGATACGCAGTATTTT.